The 14 T cell receptor beta chains below come from one sample, sequenced in a study of spatial heterogeneity in lung cancer (dated by TCRdb to the late 2010s). This specimen's time point label, interpreted: sample taken at primary tumor resection. Library preparation was by 5' RACE. TCRdb lists the instrument as NextSeq 500. The public reads were reprocessed in TCRdb via fastp at Q25 and MiXCR, keeping in-frame beta chains. Each CDR3 protein appears once, grouped with its most common genes and DNA. This sample lists more than 65,000 distinct CDR3 sequences; 8% were detected once. In total, the top ten clones hold about 7% of the sample. The specimen was PBMCs, collected at surgery. The origin of the receptors is a male donor with early-stage non-small cell lung cancer.

The V call is TRBV6-1, the J call TRBJ1-6; 7 nucleotides agree with TRBD1. This CDR3 is 13 amino acids long. Germline CDR1 is MNHNS and CDR2 is SASEGT. Trimming removed 11 bases from V and 10 bases from J; junction bases left unmatched: 11. CDR3 protein: CAGQRGQESPLHF. CDR3 bases: TGTGCCGGACAAAGGGGGCAAGAATCACCCCTCCACTTT.

This clonotype was detected ten times or more. In nucleotides, the CDR3 is TGCGCCAGCAGGAGCGGGAGAAACACCGGGGAGCTGTTTTTT. Protein sequence: CASRSGRNTGELFF. This chain connects TRBV4-3 to TRBJ2-2; 8 positions match TRBD2. J lost 2 bases, V lost 6 bases, and 2 bases had no gene match. Germline V gene sequence: CDR1 LGHNA, CDR2 YSLEER. The length of the CDR3 is 14 residues.

V is TRBV12-3 or TRBV12-4 and J is TRBJ2-5; D gene unclear. The CDR3 totals 13 residues. V gave up 6 bases and J gave up 7 bases, with 15 bases separating them. The CDR3 region is CASRTSTLGTQYF. In DNA form, the CDR3 reads TGTGCCAGCAGGACAAGCACTCTTGGGACCCAGTACTTC.

The V and J genes are TRBV29-1 and TRBJ2-4; 7 nucleotides match TRBD1. Per the germline V gene, CDR1 is SQVTM and CDR2 is ANQGSEA. V lost 7 bases, J lost 6 bases, and 9 bases stayed unmatched. This CDR3 comprises 13 residues. CDR3 in amino acids: CSAGTVVGNIQYF. CDR3 bases: TGCAGCGCCGGGACAGTCGTGGGAAACATTCAGTACTTC.

The J gene is TRBJ1-1, the V gene TRBV6-2 or TRBV6-3, with D unclear. V lost 6 bases to trimming and J lost 6 bases, with 11 bases between them. Germline V gene sequence: CDR1 MNHEY, CDR2 SVGEGT. The CDR3 loop spans 12 amino acids. The CDR3 nucleotides are TGTGCCAGCAGCCCCGTGGGCGCTGAAGCTTTCTTT. Protein product: CASSPVGAEAFF.

This clonotype was found a few times. The V call is TRBV12-3 or TRBV12-4, the J call TRBJ2-1; 14 positions agree with TRBD2. The CDR3 sequence is 18 residues long. The ends lost 7 bases at V and 2 bases at J; junction bases unmatched: 10. CDR3 protein: CASTPTSGRATAYNEQFF. The CDR3 nucleotides are TGTGCCAGCACCCCGACTAGCGGGAGGGCCACGGCCTACAATGAGCAGTTCTTC.

This clonotype counts as medium-sized. The chain uses TRBV29-1 and TRBJ1-2; D is ambiguous. V lost 5 bases and J 10 bases, leaving 17 bases between the germline ends. The germline CDR1 and CDR2 sequences are SQVTM and ANQGSEA. The CDR3 is 12 amino acids. The CDR3, as DNA: TGCAGCGTTCATGGACCCGGCCATGACTACACCTTC. Translating gives CSVHGPGHDYTF.

This clonotype was found a few times. V usage is TRBV5-1 and J usage is TRBJ1-2; 8 bases agree with TRBD1. Unmatched junction bases numbered 11, after V lost 4 bases and J lost 3 bases. Germline CDR1 and CDR2: SGHRS and YFSETQ. The CDR3 loop spans 16 amino acids. Here the CDR3 reads CASSLFGQGSDYGYTF. The DNA for the CDR3 is TGCGCCAGCAGCCTCTTCGGACAGGGCAGTGACTATGGCTACACCTTC.

At least ten counts were recorded for this clonotype. This rearrangement joins TRBV7-6 to TRBJ2-5; 12 bases match TRBD2. Per germline, CDR1 SGHVS and CDR2 FNYEAQ. This CDR3 contains 16 residues. J was trimmed by 5 bases and V by 1 base; bases with no gene match: 5. The CDR3 region is CASSLGLAGAGETQYF. In DNA, the CDR3 is TGTGCCAGCAGCTTAGGACTAGCGGGAGCGGGGGAGACCCAGTACTTC.

This clonotype has at least ten counts. The rearrangement joins TRBV10-3 to TRBJ1-1; 8 positions agree with TRBD1. The germline CDR1 and CDR2 sequences are ENHRY and SYGVKD. Trimming cost V 11 bases and J 0 bases; bases outside gene matches: 5. The CDR3 length is 13 residues. The CDR3 loop is CAVRTGLNTEAFF. DNA of the CDR3: TGTGCCGTTCGGACAGGGTTGAACACTGAAGCTTTCTTT.

This clonotype was detected many times. The chain is built from TRBV12-3 or TRBV12-4 and TRBJ2-5; D is possibly TRBD2 (7 bases). Trimming stripped 6 bases from V and 2 bases from J, with 10 bases between. The CDR3 runs 13 residues. CDR3: CASRGGPQETQYF. Here the CDR3 DNA reads TGTGCCAGCAGGGGGGGGCCTCAAGAGACCCAGTACTTC.

The J gene is TRBJ1-1, the V gene TRBV5-1, with D hard to call. V lost 5 bases and J lost 2, with 16 bases in between. CDR3 length: 15 residues. Germline loops: CDR1 SGHRS, CDR2 YFSETQ. The CDR3 loop is CASSPYQGLNTEAFF. For the CDR3, the DNA is TGCGCCAGCAGTCCCTACCAAGGACTAAACACTGAAGCTTTCTTT.

This clonotype has ten or more counts. V usage is TRBV2 and J usage is TRBJ2-7; no clear D. The CDR3 totals 13 residues. The V gene lost 6 bases and the J gene lost 4 bases, with 13 bases spanning the gap. The germline gives CDR1 SNHLY, CDR2 FYNNEI. The CDR3 DNA reads TGTGCCAGCAGGCCATATTCGTCTTACGAGCAGTACTTC. It encodes CASRPYSSYEQYF.

This clonotype showed up just a few times. The V gene is TRBV7-2, the J gene TRBJ1-4; no clear D. CDR1 is SGHTA and CDR2 is FQGNSA in the germline V gene. This CDR3 contains 13 residues. Trimming removed 5 bases at V and 3 bases at J, with 7 bases between. CDR3 DNA: TGTGCCAGCAGCCGCCGGTCTAATGAAAAACTGTTTTTT. It is translated as CASSRRSNEKLFF.